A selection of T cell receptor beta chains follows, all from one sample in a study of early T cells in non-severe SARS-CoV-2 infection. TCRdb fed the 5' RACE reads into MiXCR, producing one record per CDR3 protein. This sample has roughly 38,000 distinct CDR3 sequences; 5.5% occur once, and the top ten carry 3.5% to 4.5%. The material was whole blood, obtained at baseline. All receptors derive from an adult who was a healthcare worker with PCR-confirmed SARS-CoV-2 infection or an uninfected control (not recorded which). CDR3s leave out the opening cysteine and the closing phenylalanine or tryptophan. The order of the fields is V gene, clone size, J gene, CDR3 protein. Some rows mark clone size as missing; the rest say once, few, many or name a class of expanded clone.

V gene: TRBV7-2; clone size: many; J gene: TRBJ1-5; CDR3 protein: ASGINQPQH
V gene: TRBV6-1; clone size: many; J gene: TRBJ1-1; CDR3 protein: ASILDGNTEAF
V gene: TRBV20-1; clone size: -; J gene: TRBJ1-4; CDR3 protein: SARGPEEKLF
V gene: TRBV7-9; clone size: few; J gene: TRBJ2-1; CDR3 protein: ASSRPWTGGGSNEQF
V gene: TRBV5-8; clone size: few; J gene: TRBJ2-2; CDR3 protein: ASSPGNRAAGELF
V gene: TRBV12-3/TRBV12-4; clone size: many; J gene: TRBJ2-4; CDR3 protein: ASSRTSVTSLLY
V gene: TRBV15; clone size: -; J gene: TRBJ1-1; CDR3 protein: ATSSPTPGTGRSTEAF
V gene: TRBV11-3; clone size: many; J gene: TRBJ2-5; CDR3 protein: ASSLGPGLQETQY
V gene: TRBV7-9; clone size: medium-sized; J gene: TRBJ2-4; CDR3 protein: ASSSDRDRNIQY
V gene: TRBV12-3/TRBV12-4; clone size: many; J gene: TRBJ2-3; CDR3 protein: ASSFSRGSTDTQY
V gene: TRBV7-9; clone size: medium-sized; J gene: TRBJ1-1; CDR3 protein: ASSSYREKITEAF
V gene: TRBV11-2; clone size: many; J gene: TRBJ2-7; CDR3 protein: ASSLFPSDGEQY
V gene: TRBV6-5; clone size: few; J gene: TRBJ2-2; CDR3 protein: ASRTGGLFGELF
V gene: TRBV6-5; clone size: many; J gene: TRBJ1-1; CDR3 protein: ASSYNTGDAF
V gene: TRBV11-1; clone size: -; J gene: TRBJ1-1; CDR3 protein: ASSLVGRGAF
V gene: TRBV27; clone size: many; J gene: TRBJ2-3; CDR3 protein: ASSPEQDTQY
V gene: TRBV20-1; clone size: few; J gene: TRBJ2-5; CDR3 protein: SASREETQY
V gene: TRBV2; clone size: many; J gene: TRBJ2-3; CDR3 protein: ASRLTHTQY
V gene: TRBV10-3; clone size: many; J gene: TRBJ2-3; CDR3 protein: AISLDSHTDTQY
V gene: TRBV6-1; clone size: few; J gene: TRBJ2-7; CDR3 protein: ASSELVGQY
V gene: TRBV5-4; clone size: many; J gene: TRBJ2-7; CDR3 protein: ASSLGSPYEQY
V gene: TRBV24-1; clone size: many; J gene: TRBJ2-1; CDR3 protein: ATSDPRQAYNEQF
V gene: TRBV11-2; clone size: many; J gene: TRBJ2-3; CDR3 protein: ASSSRTTADTQY
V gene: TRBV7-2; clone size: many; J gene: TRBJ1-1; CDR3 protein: ASSLAVGTEAF
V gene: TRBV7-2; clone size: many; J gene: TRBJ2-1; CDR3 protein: ASRYTPGQGRNEQF